This TCR beta chain was captured by sequencing in a study of vaccination and CD4 T cells after COVID-19. Study overall: Spike peptides, overlapping and drawn from SARS-CoV-2, HCoV-NL63, HCoV-OC43 and HCoV-229E, were used to stimulate cells.

In this sample, this clonotype turned up once. Its antigen is not known. Time point in this sample: late sampling 161 to 241 days after vaccination in a few convalescent patients. This sample's treatment: roughly 10-day PBMC culture with coronavirus spike peptide pools or control peptides (ViraFEST assay). The Oncomine TCR Beta short-read assay sequenced DNA from cultured CD4+ T cells. In this case, cultured CD4+ T cells provided the extracted genomic DNA. TCRdb fed the PCR reads into MiXCR, producing one record per CDR3 protein. The sample records tens of thousands of distinct CDR3 sequences, 46% being singletons. This clonotype was sampled from a human donor who had recovered from COVID-19. The sequences come from CD4+ T cells from blood, cultured in vitro, collected about 7 months after SARS-CoV-2 vaccination.

The CDR3 DNA follows: TGTGCCAGTAGTATCTGGGCGACCCTAACCCCATACGAGCAGTACTTC. The encoded protein is CASSIWATLTPYEQYF. The chain links TRBV19 to TRBJ2-7; D is undetermined. The CDR3 is 16 residues long. V shed 3 bases and J shed 4 bases, with 19 bases lying between them. Looked up from germline, CDR1 is LNHDA and CDR2 is SQIVND (reference sequence).